This T cell receptor (beta chain) was sequenced during a study of blood T cell repertoires in COVID-19 (TCRdb year 2020). For context, the study as a whole: Samples covering the acute and convalescent phases of COVID-19 were provided by collaborators in the United States, Italy and Spain. The material from the prospective study consisted of cDNA or gDNA derived from T cells, B-cell-depleted T cells, or PBMCs. The dataset comprised deeply sampled blood TCRbeta repertoires from subjects exposed to, actively infected with, or recovered from COVID-19. The repertoires were made available in a free public database intended to serve as a resource for research on the immune response to SARS-CoV-2. Samples were obtained from the ongoing ImmuneRACE study (first 160 participants) and from about 1,300 subjects provided by 6 global collaborators. Sample metadata almost always included a de-identified subject ID, COVID-19 status, age in years and sex. HLA class I and class II types, where available, came from metadata supplied by the sample provider rather than from assay-based typing.

The paper's findings and limits, for the study overall: How much clinical and demographic metadata was included differed by source and by participant, and the metadata was provided uncurated.

One collaborating source in Seattle enrolled patients while the patients were actively infected and followed the patients over time throughout the course of disease. Whole blood was collected in K2EDTA tubes by collaborating institutions according to the institutions' own protocols. For TCRbeta analysis, collaborators shipped samples in one of three forms: frozen whole blood, isolated PBMCs, or DNA extracted from either of those sample types. The immunoSEQ Assay, a bias-controlled multiplex PCR, was used to amplify TCRbeta CDR3 regions from genomic DNA. From the authors' description of their analysis: The number of nucleated cells in each sample was estimated from the amplification of reference gene primers within the assay. To quantify the absolute abundance of each unique TCRbeta CDR3 rearrangement, sequence reads were collapsed and filtered. For each sample, productive Simpson clonality was calculated by taking the square root of Simpson's diversity index across productive rearrangements. This immuneACCESS table, as held by TCRdb, lists in-frame sequences with V and J called but not all clones. Of the missing ones, under half trace to an unresolved V gene in checked studies; the others have no known cause. V, J and clone size reflect that table, while D and trimming were determined from the DNA. This sample comprises 65,000 to 85,000 clones, less than 90% of them detected only once. Together, the top ten hold around 6.3% of the sample.

Of note for this clone: This clone's antigen is unknown. No base qualities exist here, and no much larger clone lies one base off it.

Looking up the germline V gene (reference sequence) yields CDR1 LGHDT and CDR2 YNNKEL. V is clipped by 4 bases and J by 0 bases, and the sequence between their germline boundaries is 10 bases long. From the cysteine up to the phenylalanine, the CDR3 has a length of 15 residues. The sequence is cut down to CDR3 DNA, 45 bases in frame from base 1. Rearrangement joined TRBV3-1 (or the pseudogene TRBV3-2) to TRBJ1-5, and possibly TRBD1, on 5 matching bases. The specimen sequenced was peripheral blood. The clonotype originates from an older man with COVID-19, enrolled during active disease. CDR3 region: CASSRDSLSNQPQHF. The sequence in DNA is TGTGCCAGCAGCCGCGACAGTCTTAGCAATCAGCCCCAGCATTTT.